The entry below gives a single T cell receptor beta chain sequence along with its context. Its antigen remains undetermined. No much larger clone exists at a distance of one base, and base qualities are not known. To define alloreactive TCRbeta sequences, the proliferating CFSE-low cells from the MLR were sequenced. In the CFSE-MLRs, pre-transplant recipient cells were stimulated with donor PBMCs, splenocytes or lymph node cells, or with third-party PBMCs. All 8 studied subjects were randomized to immunosuppression withdrawal. The Qiagen DNeasy Blood and Tissue Kit was used to isolate genomic DNA. The data originate from a study of T cell clones after liver transplantation (dated by TCRdb to between 2017 and 2020). In the study overall: The samples were obtained from ITN030ST, a randomized trial that attempted immunosuppression withdrawal within 2 years after liver transplantation. Third party-reactive TCRbeta sequences were also identified from pre-transplant MLRs to serve as an antigen-independent comparator for donor-reactive sequences. Tolerance was defined as complete withdrawal of immunosuppression for at least one year without a rise in liver enzymes beyond twice the upper limit of normal. Three of the eight recipients were HCV-positive; the others were transplanted for non-autoimmune, non-viral indications. Subjects received no induction therapy and standard immunosuppression until randomization at 12-24 months post-transplant. Of the 8 liver transplant recipients making up the studied cohort, 3 were classified as tolerant and 5 as non-tolerant. After a pre-transplant mixed lymphocyte reaction, TCRbeta sequencing was used to pinpoint donor-reactive T cell clones, which were subsequently tracked in post-transplant blood. The full study reports these points: When repertoire turnover was accounted for, significantly reduced detection of donor-reactive sequences was found in 7 of 8 subjects for CD4 and in 8 of 8 subjects for CD8. Donor-reactive sequences declined more than third party-reactive ones, suggesting partial antigen-specific deletion unrelated to withdrawal success. Since no allograft tissue specimens were available, donor-reactive T cells may have migrated into the graft instead of being deleted. The conclusions were preliminary, being limited by small, heterogeneous patient numbers and by non-standardized post-transplant time points. Low numbers of available donor cells limited the measurable donor-reactive repertoire in a couple of subjects. A significant post-transplant decrease in circulating donor-reactive CD4 TCRbeta sequences was observed in 5 of 8 subjects, irrespective of tolerance or HCV status.

High-throughput TCRbeta CDR3 sequencing of frozen genomic DNA was performed by immunoSEQ, with PCR amplification, mapping, bias correction and internal controls included. Per the original workflow: Productive rearrangements were kept, and unique TCRbeta sequences were defined by CDR3 nucleotide sequence plus V and J gene. For a sequence to be called donor-reactive, it needed a frequency of at least 0.01% and at least 5-fold expansion in CFSE-low cells compared with unstimulated pre-transplant cells. Minimum frequency thresholds were set for each subject based on the unstimulated sample with the lowest template count, ensuring at least 90% detection power. Jensen-Shannon divergence between the top 1000 TCRbeta sequences post-transplant and pre-transplant was used to measure repertoire turnover. Changes in detection of donor-reactive sequences were assessed with two-sided Fisher's exact tests. This immuneACCESS table, as held by TCRdb, lists in-frame sequences with V and J called but not all clones. Of the missing ones, under half trace to an unresolved V gene in checked studies; the others have no known cause. V and J calls plus clone size are reproduced from that table; the DNA served to infer D and trimming. Present in this sample are 1,300 or so clones, under 40% of which were seen just once. Approximately 35% of the sample belongs to the ten largest clones.

The source material was CD4+ T cells from cultured PBMCs. The TCR originated in a human patient who received a liver transplant. After a transplant, some of the T cells may come from the graft donor.

The CDR3 region has the sequence CASSDKRGGFNEQFF. The DNA reads as follows: TGTGCCAGCAGCGACAAGCGGGGGGGCTTCAATGAGCAGTTCTTC. This chain is built from TRBV7-3 and TRBJ2-1; TRBD2 agrees with 10 junctional bases. Unmatched junction bases come to 7, with V trimmed by 5 bases and J by 6 bases. Counted from cysteine to phenylalanine, this CDR3 has 15 amino acids. Of all the DNA, just the CDR3 is kept, 45 bases in frame from base 1. CDR1 and CDR2 are read off the germline V gene as SGHTA and FQGTGA.